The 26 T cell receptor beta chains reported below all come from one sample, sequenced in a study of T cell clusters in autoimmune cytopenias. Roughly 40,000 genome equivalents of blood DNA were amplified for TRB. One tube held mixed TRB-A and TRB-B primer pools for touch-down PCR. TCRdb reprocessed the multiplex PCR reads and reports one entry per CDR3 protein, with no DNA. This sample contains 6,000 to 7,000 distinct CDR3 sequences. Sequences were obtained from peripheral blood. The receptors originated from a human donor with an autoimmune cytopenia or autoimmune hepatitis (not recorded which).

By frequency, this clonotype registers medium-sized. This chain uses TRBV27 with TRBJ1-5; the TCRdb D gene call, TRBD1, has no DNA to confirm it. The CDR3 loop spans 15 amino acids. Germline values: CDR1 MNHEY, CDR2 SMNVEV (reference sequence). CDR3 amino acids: CASIRAGRGDQPQHF.

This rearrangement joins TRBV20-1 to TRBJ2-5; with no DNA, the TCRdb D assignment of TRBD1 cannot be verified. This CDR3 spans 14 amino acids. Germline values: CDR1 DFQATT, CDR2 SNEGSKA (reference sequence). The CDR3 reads CSARDWGSGETQYF.

The CDR3 here is CASSLGQGNTGELFF. V usage is TRBV11-2 and J usage is TRBJ2-2; the D call from TCRdb, TRBD1, cannot be confirmed without DNA. The CDR3 sequence is 15 residues long. Germline CDR1 SGHAT, CDR2 FQNNGV.

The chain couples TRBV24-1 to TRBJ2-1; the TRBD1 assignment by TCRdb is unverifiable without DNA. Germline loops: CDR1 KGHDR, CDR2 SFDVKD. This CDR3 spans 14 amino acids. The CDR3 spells CATRKTGERNEQFF.

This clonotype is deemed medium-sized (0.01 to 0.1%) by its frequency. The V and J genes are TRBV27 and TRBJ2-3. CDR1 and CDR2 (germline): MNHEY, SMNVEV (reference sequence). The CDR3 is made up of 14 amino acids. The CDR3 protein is CASSFGVSRDTQYF.

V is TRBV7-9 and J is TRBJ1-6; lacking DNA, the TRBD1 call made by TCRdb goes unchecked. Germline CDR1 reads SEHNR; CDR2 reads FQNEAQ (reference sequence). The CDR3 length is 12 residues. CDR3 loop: CASSLDRGSLHF. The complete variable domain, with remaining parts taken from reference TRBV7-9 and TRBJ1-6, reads DTGVSQNPRHKITKRGQNVTFRCDPISEHNRLYWYRQTLGQGPEFLTYFQNEAQLEKSRLLSDRFSAERPKGSFSTLEIQRTEQGDSAMYLCASSLDRGSLHFGNGTRLTVT.

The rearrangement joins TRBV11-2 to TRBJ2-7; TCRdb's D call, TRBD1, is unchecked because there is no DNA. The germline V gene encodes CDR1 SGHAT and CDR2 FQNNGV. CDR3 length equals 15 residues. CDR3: CASSYPDRGLYEQYF. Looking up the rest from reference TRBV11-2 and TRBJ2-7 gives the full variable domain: EAGVAQSPRYKIIEKRQSVAFWCNPISGHATLYWYQQILGQGPKLLIQFQNNGVVDDSQLPKDRFSAERLKGVDSTLKIQPAKLEDSAVYLCASSYPDRGLYEQYFGPGTRLTVT.

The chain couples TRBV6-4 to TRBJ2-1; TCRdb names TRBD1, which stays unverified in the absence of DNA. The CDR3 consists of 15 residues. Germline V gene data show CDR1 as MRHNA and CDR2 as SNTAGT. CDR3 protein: CASSGKLGGDNEQFF.

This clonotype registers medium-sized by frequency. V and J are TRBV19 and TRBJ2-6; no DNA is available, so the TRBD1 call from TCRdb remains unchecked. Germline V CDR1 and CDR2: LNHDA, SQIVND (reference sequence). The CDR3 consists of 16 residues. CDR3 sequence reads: CASSIEVGAGANVLTF.

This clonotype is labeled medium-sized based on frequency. The chain's CDR3 is CASSLVAVTSGANVLTF. The chain joins TRBV27 to TRBJ2-6. Germline V gene data show CDR1 as MNHEY and CDR2 as SMNVEV (reference sequence). The CDR3 runs 17 residues. The variable domain in full, completed from reference TRBV27 and TRBJ2-6, reads EAQVTQNPRYLITVTGKKLTVTCSQNMNHEYMSWYRQDPGLGLRQIYYSMNVEVTDKGDVPEGYKVSRKEKRNFPLILESPSPNQTSLYFCASSLVAVTSGANVLTFGAGSRLTVL.

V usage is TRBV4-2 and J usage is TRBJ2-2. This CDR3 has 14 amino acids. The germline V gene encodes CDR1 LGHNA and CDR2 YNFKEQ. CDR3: CASSQDRSTGELFF.

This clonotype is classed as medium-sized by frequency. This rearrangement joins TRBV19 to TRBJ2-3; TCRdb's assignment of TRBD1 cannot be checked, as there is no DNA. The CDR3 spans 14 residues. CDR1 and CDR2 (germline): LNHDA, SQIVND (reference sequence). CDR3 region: CASSSRRNTDTQYF.

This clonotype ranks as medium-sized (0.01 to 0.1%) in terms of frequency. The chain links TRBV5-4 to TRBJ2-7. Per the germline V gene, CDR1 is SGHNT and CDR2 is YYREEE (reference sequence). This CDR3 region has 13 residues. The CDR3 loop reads CASRLPGINEQYF. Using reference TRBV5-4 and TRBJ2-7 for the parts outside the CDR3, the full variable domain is ETGVTQSPTHLIKTRGQQVTLRCSSQSGHNTVSWYQQALGQGPQFIFQYYREEENGRGNFPPRFSGLQFPNYSSELNVNALELDDSALYLCASRLPGINEQYFGPGTRLTVT.

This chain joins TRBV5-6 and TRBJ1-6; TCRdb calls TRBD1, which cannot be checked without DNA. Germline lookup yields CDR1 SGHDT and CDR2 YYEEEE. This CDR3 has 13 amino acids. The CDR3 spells CASSSDRDSPLHF.

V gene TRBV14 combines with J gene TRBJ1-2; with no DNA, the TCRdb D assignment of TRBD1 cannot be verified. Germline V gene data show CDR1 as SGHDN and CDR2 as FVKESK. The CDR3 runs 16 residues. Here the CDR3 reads CASSGPDGEYNYGYTF.

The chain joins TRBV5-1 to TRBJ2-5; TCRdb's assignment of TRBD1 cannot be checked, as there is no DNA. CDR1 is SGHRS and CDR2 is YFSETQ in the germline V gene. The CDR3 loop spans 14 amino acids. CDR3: CASSSSTAQETQYF.

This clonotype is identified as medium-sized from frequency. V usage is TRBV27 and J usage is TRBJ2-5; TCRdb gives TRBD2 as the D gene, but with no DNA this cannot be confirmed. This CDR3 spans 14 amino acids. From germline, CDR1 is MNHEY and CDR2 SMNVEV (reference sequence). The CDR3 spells CASSLSGGRETQYF.

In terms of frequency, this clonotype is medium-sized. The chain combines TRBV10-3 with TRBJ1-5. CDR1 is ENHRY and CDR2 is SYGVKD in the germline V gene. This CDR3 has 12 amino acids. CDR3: CAASASNQPQHF.

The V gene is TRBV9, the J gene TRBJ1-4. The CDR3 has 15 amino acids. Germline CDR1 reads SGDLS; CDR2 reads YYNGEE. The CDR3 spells CASSVAGTRNEKLFF.

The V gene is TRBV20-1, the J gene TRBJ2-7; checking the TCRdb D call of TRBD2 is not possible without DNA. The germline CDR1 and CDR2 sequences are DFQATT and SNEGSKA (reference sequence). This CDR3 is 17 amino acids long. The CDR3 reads CSAEWTSGSGGGYEQYF.

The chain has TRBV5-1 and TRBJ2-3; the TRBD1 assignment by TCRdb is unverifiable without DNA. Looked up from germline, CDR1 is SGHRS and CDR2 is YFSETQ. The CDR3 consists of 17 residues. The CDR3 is CASSLSGQGIFTDTQYF.

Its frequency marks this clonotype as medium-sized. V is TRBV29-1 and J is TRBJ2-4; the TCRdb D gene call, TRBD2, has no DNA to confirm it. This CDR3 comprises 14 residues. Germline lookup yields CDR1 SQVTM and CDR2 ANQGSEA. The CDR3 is CSVGGVSAKNIQYF.

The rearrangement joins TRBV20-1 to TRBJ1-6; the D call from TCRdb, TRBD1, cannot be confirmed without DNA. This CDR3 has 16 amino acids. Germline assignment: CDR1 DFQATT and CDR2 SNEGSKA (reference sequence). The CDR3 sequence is CSARLGGTDHGSPLHF.

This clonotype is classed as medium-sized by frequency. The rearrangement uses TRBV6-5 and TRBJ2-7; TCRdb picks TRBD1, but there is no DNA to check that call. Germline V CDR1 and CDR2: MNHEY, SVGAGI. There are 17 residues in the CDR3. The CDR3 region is CASRREPPGQGYYEQYF.

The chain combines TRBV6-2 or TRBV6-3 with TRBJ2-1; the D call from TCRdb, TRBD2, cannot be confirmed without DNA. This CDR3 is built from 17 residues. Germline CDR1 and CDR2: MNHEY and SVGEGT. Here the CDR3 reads CASSPARIAGANNEQFF.

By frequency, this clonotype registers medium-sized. CDR3 region: CASSLETPEQYF. This chain links TRBV5-6 with TRBJ2-7. The germline gives CDR1 SGHDT, CDR2 YYEEEE. The CDR3 is made up of 12 amino acids. Full variable domain (missing parts from reference TRBV5-6 and TRBJ2-7): DAGVTQSPTHLIKTRGQQVTLRCSPKSGHDTVSWYQQALGQGPQFIFQYYEEEERQRGNFPDRFSGHQFPNYSSELNVNALLLGDSALYLCASSLETPEQYFGPGTRLTVT.